One and the same sample provided the 7 T cell receptor beta chains below, sequenced in a study of T cell repertoires in cytomegalovirus infection. TCRdb re-analysed the reads in MiXCR, keeping a single row per CDR3 protein. The sample includes 200,000 or so distinct CDR3 sequences, 28% of them seen just once. Sequencing was performed on PBMCs. These receptors were taken from a human donor in good health (CMV status not recorded). Some clones in this sample may be carry-over from other donors' samples.

In this sample, this clonotype turned up a few times. This rearrangement joins TRBV5-6 to TRBJ1-1, with D possibly TRBD1 on 5 matching bases. This CDR3 region has 13 residues. Per the germline V gene, CDR1 is SGHDT and CDR2 is YYEEEE. Trimming shortened V by 4 bases and J by 4 bases, and 11 bases separated the two germline ends. CDR3 coding DNA: TGTGCCAGCAGCGCCGGGACGTCCACTGAAGCTTTCTTT. This gives the protein CASSAGTSTEAFF.

The chain carries TRBV6-6 and TRBJ1-2; D gene uncertain. With 1 base removed from V and 10 bases from J, the gap between germline ends came to 10 bases. Germline V gene sequence: CDR1 MNHNY, CDR2 SVGAGI (reference sequence). This CDR3 is built from 12 residues. The CDR3 loop is CASSYLARNYTF. The DNA of the CDR3 is TGTGCCAGCAGTTACTTAGCCCGGAACTACACCTTC.

This clonotype was seen only a few times. The chain recombines TRBV12-3 or TRBV12-4 with TRBJ2-1, with D perhaps matching TRBD1 (5 bases). The length of the CDR3 is 12 residues. V dropped 5 bases and J dropped 9 bases, with 11 bases sitting between them. For the CDR3, the DNA is TGTGCCAGCAGTGCTACAGGCCGTGAGCAGTTCTTC. Its protein product is CASSATGREQFF.

V usage is TRBV6-8 and J usage is TRBJ1-1; TRBD1 matches 7 bases. This CDR3 spans 15 amino acids. Trimming took 6 bases from V and 4 from J; bases not matched to a gene: 11. Germline assignment: CDR1 MNHGY and CDR2 SAAAGT. CDR3 sequence: CASRPYKGAGTEAFF. The CDR3 region has the DNA TGTGCCAGCAGGCCCTACAAGGGGGCCGGCACTGAAGCTTTCTTT.

This clonotype showed up many times. The chain links TRBV7-2 to TRBJ2-5; a possible D gene is TRBD1 (5 bases). This CDR3 is built from 14 residues. Germline CDR1 is SGHTA and CDR2 is FQGNSA. Trimming removed 2 bases at V and 1 base at J, with 8 bases between. CDR3 sequence reads: CASSLQRGQETQYF. The CDR3 nucleotides read TGTGCCAGCAGCTTACAAAGGGGCCAAGAGACCCAGTACTTC.

In its sample, this clonotype was seen a few times. The chain recombines TRBV12-3 or TRBV12-4 with TRBJ1-2, with 7 bases lining up with TRBD1. J gave up 7 bases and V 3 bases, and 5 bases lay outside the gene matches. The CDR3 loop spans 13 amino acids. CDR3 bases: TGTGCCAGCAGTTTGGGACAGCGGGCTGGCTACACCTTC. It translates to CASSLGQRAGYTF.

The table lists this clonotype with a few counts. This chain links TRBV2 with TRBJ1-5; D is unresolved. The CDR3 contains 15 residues. The germline gives CDR1 SNHLY, CDR2 FYNNEI. V was clipped by 4 bases and J by 6 bases, with 16 bases between them. CDR3 protein: CASSVAAGGGQPQHF. CDR3 in DNA: TGTGCCAGCAGTGTAGCCGCGGGCGGAGGTCAGCCCCAGCATTTT.